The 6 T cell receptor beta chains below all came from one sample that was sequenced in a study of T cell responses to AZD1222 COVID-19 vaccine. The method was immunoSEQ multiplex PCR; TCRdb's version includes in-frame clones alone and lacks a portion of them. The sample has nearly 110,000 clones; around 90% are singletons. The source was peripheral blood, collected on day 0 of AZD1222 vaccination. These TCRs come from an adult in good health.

CDR3 residues: CASNDSGSKYEQYF. The DNA of the CDR3 is TGTGCCAGCAATGACAGCGGGAGCAAGTACGAGCAGTACTTC. The J gene is TRBJ2-7, the V gene TRBV28, with TRBD2 matching over 8 bases. CDR3 size: 14 residues. From germline, CDR1 is MDHEN and CDR2 SYDVKM. The ends lost 7 bases at V and 4 bases at J; junction bases unmatched: 9.

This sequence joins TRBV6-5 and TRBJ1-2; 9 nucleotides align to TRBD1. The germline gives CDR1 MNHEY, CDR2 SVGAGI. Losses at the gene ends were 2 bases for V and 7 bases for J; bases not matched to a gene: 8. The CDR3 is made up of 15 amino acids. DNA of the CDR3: TGTGCCAGCAGTTACGATGGGACAGGGCGTTTTGGCTACACCTTC. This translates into CASSYDGTGRFGYTF.

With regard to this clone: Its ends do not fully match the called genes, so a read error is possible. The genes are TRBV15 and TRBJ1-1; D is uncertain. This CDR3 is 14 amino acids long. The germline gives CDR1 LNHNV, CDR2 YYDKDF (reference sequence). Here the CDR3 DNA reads TGTGCCACCAGCAGGGGCAGGAGAAACACTGGAGCTTTCTTT. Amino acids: CATSRGRRNTGAFF.

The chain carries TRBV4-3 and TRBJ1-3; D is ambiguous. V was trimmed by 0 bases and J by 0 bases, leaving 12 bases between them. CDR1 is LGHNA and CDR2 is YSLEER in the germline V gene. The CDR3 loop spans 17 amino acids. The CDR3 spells CASSQDRWQSSGNTIYF. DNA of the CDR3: TGCGCCAGCAGCCAAGATAGATGGCAGTCCTCTGGAAACACCATATATTTT.

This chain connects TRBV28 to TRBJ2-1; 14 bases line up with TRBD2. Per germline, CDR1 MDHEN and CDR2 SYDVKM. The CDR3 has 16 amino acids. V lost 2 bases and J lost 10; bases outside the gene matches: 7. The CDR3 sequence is CASSLMTSGRAWEQFF. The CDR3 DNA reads TGTGCCAGCAGTTTAATGACTAGCGGGAGGGCCTGGGAGCAGTTCTTC.

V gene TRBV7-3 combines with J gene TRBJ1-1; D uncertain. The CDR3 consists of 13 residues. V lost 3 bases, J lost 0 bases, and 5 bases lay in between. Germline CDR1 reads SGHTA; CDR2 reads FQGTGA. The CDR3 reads CASSLTMNTEAFF. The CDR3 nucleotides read TGTGCCAGCAGCTTGACCATGAACACTGAAGCTTTCTTT. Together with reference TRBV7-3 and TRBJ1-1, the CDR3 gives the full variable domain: GAGVSQTPSNKVTEKGKYVELRCDPISGHTALYWYRQSLGQGPEFLIYFQGTGAADDSGLPNDRFFAVRPEGSVSTLKIQRTERGDSAVYLCASSLTMNTEAFFGQGTRLTVV.